This TCR beta chain derives from a study of neurological immune-mediated disorders. The authors produced cDNA by 5'RACE using 10-nucleotide random UMIs. A single run covered 15-18 subjects with over 190 million TCR-beta sequences. From the 5' RACE reads, TCRdb called clonotypes with MiXCR, one entry per CDR3 protein. The sample yields fewer than 40,000 distinct CDR3 sequences, over 3.5% seen once. Healthy controls were blood bank volunteers in Maryland, USA. There were 800,000 to 1,000,000 CD4+ or CD8+ T cells used in the sorted libraries. This clonotype was counted at least ten times. The CDR3 has 15 residues. V lost 1 base to trimming and J lost 6 bases; unmatched junction nucleotides: 8.

The sequenced material came from CD4+ T cells from blood. This sequence joins TRBV12-3 or TRBV12-4 and TRBJ2-7; TRBD2 aligns across 8 bases. This TCR came from a woman between 35 and 50 years old in good health. This chain's CDR3 is CASSLVGLAGVEQYF. In nucleotides, the CDR3 is TGTGCCAGCAGTTTAGTCGGGCTAGCGGGTGTCGAGCAGTACTTC.